The clone carrying this T cell receptor beta chain was seen many times. This entry is derived from a study of breast tumors, draining lymph nodes, adjacent tissues. V trimming: 4 bases; J trimming: 6 bases; junction bases outside the gene matches: 12. There are 16 residues in the CDR3. The germline V gene has CDR1 SGHAT and CDR2 FQDESV (reference sequence). Breast cancer patients provided tissue from their axillary draining lymph nodes. MiXCR was run by TCRdb on the multiplex PCR reads, yielding one entry per CDR3 protein. The data hold over 250,000 distinct CDR3 sequences, with around 30% observed a single time.

Sequences were obtained from axillary lymph node tissue. The chain links TRBV11-1 to TRBJ2-5, with 9 bases identical to TRBD2. The TCR was taken from a female donor with breast cancer. Some clones in this sample may be carry-over from other donors' samples. The CDR3 loop reads CASSSSASGTRKTQYF. The CDR3 DNA sequence: TGTGCCAGCAGCTCCAGTGCTAGCGGGACTCGGAAGACCCAGTACTTC.